Listed below are T cell receptor beta chains from one sample, sequenced in a study of blood T cell repertoires in COVID-19. TCRdb keeps only in-frame clones here, not all; method: immunoSEQ multiplex PCR. The sample carries 170,000 or so clones, roughly 84% recorded once. Sequenced: peripheral blood. The receptors originated from a man aged 50-59 years with active or convalescent COVID-19. Both conserved end residues are part of each CDR3. D genes are given only for firm matches. Size is omitted from some rows. Given values are once, few, many or a class for expanded clones.

>TRBV7-8|TRBJ2-6|TRBD1|.
TGTGCCAGCAGCTTACCTCGGGACAGGGGGCGTTCTGGGGCCAACGTCCTGACTTTC
CASSLPRDRGRSGANVLTF
>TRBV6-2/TRBV6-3|TRBJ2-2|TRBD1|.
TGTGCCAGCAGTTTTACAGGGGGCAACACCGGGGAGCTGTTTTTT
CASSFTGGNTGELFF
>TRBV29-1|TRBJ2-5|TRBD2|.
TGCAGCGCCATAGCGGGAGTTAGGGAGACCCAGTACTTC
CSAIAGVRETQYF
>TRBV5-6|TRBJ1-6|.|.
TGTGCCAGCAGCTTCGTAAAAGCCTATTCACCCCTCCACTTT
CASSFVKAYSPLHF
>TRBV13|TRBJ2-5|TRBD1|.
TGTGCCAGCAGCTCAACGGGGACAGGTCAAGAGACCCAGTACTTC
CASSSTGTGQETQYF
>TRBV7-2|TRBJ2-3|TRBD2|.
TGTGCCAGCAGCACACCAGCGGGGGCGCGCACAGATACGCAGTATTTT
CASSTPAGARTDTQYF
>TRBV19|TRBJ1-2|TRBD1|.
TGTGCCAGTACCAGGGCTGACAGGGTCGACGGCTACACCTTC
CASTRADRVDGYTF
>TRBV5-1|TRBJ2-7|TRBD1|.
TGCGCCAGCAGCTTGGATGGACAGGGCTACGAGCAGTACTTC
CASSLDGQGYEQYF
>TRBV10-3|TRBJ2-2|.|.
TGTGCCACGCAAACAGGGATAGGCACCGGGGAGCTGTTTTTT
CATQTGIGTGELFF
>TRBV3-1/TRBV3-2|TRBJ1-2|TRBD1|.
TGTGCCAGCAGCCACGGACAGGGTCGTGGCTACACCTTC
CASSHGQGRGYTF
>TRBV6-6|TRBJ1-3|.|.
TGTGCCAGCAGCCAGGATGCGGGGGGCGTAGGAAACACCATATATTTT
CASSQDAGGVGNTIYF
>TRBV19|TRBJ1-1|.|few
TGTGCCAGTAGTATTCCCGGCAGGGGCACTGAAGCTTTCTTT
CASSIPGRGTEAFF
>TRBV18|TRBJ2-1|.|few
TGTGCCAGCTCACCTCGGGACAATCCCTACAATGAGCAGTTCTTC
CASSPRDNPYNEQFF
>TRBV7-9|TRBJ2-3|.|.
TGTGCCAGCAGCTTAATGCGGGGTGGCACAGATACGCAGTATTTT
CASSLMRGGTDTQYF
>TRBV18|TRBJ1-4|.|.
TGTGCCAGCTCACCGAGTCGGTCCGGAAAACTGTTTTTT
CASSPSRSGKLFF
>TRBV3-1/TRBV3-2|TRBJ1-6|TRBD1|.
TGTGCCAGCAAACAACAAACAGGGGCACCCCTCCACTTT
CASKQQTGAPLHF
>TRBV12-3/TRBV12-4|TRBJ2-7|.|.
TGTGCCAGCAGTTCCAGGAACGAGCAGTACTTC
CASSSRNEQYF
>TRBV20-1|TRBJ2-7|.|.
TGCAGTGCTAGTGACCTGACAGGATACGAGCAGTACTTC
CSASDLTGYEQYF
>TRBV11-1|TRBJ2-7|.|.
TGTGCCAGCAGCTTAGCGGACTATTACGAGCAGTACTTC
CASSLADYYEQYF
>TRBV5-4|TRBJ2-1|TRBD1|.
TGTGCCAGCAGCTCCTACCACAGGGGCACCTACAATGAGCAGTTCTTC
CASSSYHRGTYNEQFF
>TRBV19|TRBJ2-2|TRBD2|.
TGTGCCAGTAGTATAGCGGGAGGCCCACACCGGGGAGCTGTTTTT
CASSIAGGPHRGAVF
>TRBV10-3|TRBJ2-1|.|.
TGTGCCACCATTAGGGGTAATGAGCAGTTCTTC
CATIRGNEQFF
>TRBV27|TRBJ2-7|.|.
TGTGCCAGCAGTCCTCTCGCCCGGGAAAAACCCTACGAGCAGTACTTC
CASSPLAREKPYEQYF
>TRBV19|TRBJ2-3|TRBD1|once
TGTGCCAGTAGTCCCGGGACAGGGGGCTTCCCAGATACGCAGTATTTT
CASSPGTGGFPDTQYF
>TRBV7-2|TRBJ2-6|TRBD1|.
TGTGCCAGCAGCTCAACTACAGGGGCTGGGGCCAACGTCCTGACTTTC
CASSSTTGAGANVLTF
>TRBV9|TRBJ1-1|.|.
TGTGCCAGCAGCTACAGGGAGAACACTGAAGCTTTCTTT
CASSYRENTEAFF
>TRBV30|TRBJ2-7|TRBD2|.
TGTGCCTGGGCTGGGACTAGCGGGAGTGAGACCTACGAGCAGTACTTC
CAWAGTSGSETYEQYF
>TRBV6-1|TRBJ1-2|TRBD1|.
TGTGCCAGCAGTTCCCGGACAGGGGGGTTCTATGGCTACACCTTC
CASSSRTGGFYGYTF
>TRBV18|TRBJ2-5|TRBD1|.
TGTGCCAGCTCCCGGACAGGGGGGGAGACCCAGTACTTC
CASSRTGGETQYF
>TRBV18|TRBJ1-1|TRBD1|once
TGTGCCAGCTCCCGGGACAGGGGGCTTTTTGGTGAAGCTTTCTTT
CASSRDRGLFGEAFF
>TRBV19|TRBJ1-5|TRBD1|once
TGTGCCAGTAGGGGGACAGGGGGCGTCCAGCCCCAGCATTTT
CASRGTGGVQPQHF
>TRBV6-2/TRBV6-3|TRBJ1-1|TRBD1|.
TGTGCCAGCAGTTTCTACAGGGGCGGCACTGAAGCTTTCTTT
CASSFYRGGTEAFF
>TRBV5-4|TRBJ2-5|TRBD1|few
TGTGCCAGCAGCTCCGCGACAGGGGGCCGTGAGACCCAGTACTTC
CASSSATGGRETQYF
>TRBV6-5|TRBJ1-1|TRBD1|.
TGTGCCAGCAGTTACACAGGGGGAAGAACTGAAGCTTTCTTT
CASSYTGGRTEAFF
>TRBV15|TRBJ2-7|TRBD2|.
TGTGCCACCAGCAGAGTCGGGAGGCGGCCGTCGGACGAGCAGTACTTC
CATSRVGRRPSDEQYF
>TRBV18|TRBJ2-7|.|.
TGTGCCAGCTCACCGCGGCCTCTGGGGGGAGGCTACGAGCAGTACTTC
CASSPRPLGGGYEQYF
>TRBV6-5|TRBJ1-2|.|.
TGTGCCAGCAAGGAGCAAAACGGGGGCTACACCTTC
CASKEQNGGYTF
>TRBV3-1/TRBV3-2|TRBJ1-5|.|.
TGTGCCAGCAGCCAAGATTCCGTGACAAATCAGCCCCAGCATTTT
CASSQDSVTNQPQHF
>TRBV4-1|TRBJ2-3|TRBD2|.
TGCGCCAGCAGCCTCGAGGGTACCGGGACTAGCAACACAGATACGCAGTATTTT
CASSLEGTGTSNTDTQYF
>TRBV2|TRBJ2-5|TRBD2|.
TGTGCCAGCAGGAGAGAACTAGCGGGCCAACAAGAGACCCAGTACTTC
CASRRELAGQQETQYF
>TRBV4-2|TRBJ1-2|TRBD1|.
TGTGCCAGCAGCCAAGCTGGACAGGGGAATAACTATGGCTACACCTTC
CASSQAGQGNNYGYTF
>TRBV7-9|TRBJ2-3|TRBD2|few
TGTGCCAGCAGACGGACTAGCGGGAGAGATACGCAGTATTTT
CASRRTSGRDTQYF
>TRBV7-8|TRBJ1-2|TRBD1|once
TGTGCCAGCAGCTTAGCGCTGGACAGGGGATATGGCTACACCTTC
CASSLALDRGYGYTF
>TRBV4-1|TRBJ1-4|TRBD1|.
TGCGCCAGCAGCCGGACAGGGACGACGGAGGGGCTGTTTTTT
CASSRTGTTEGLFF
>TRBV21-1|TRBJ2-7|.|.
TGTGCCATCGACAAACGGACAGGGGTATCCCACGAGCAGTACTTC
CAIDKRTGVSHEQYF
>TRBV30|TRBJ1-2|.|.
TGTGCCTGGACTATGCAGGGGTATGGCTACACCTTC
CAWTMQGYGYTF
>TRBV21-1|TRBJ2-7|.|.
TGTGCCAGCAGCAAAATGGGGACTAGCGGCAGCTACGAGCAGTACTTC
CASSKMGTSGSYEQYF
>TRBV18|TRBJ2-7|.|.
TGTGCCAGCTCACCTAATCTCAAGGGGGAGCAGTACTTC
CASSPNLKGEQYF
>TRBV4-1|TRBJ1-3|TRBD1|.
TGCGCCAGCAGCCAGGAGGGGACAGCCGGAAACACCATATATTTT
CASSQEGTAGNTIYF